The next 26 T cell receptor beta chains were all read from a single sample in a study of shared clonotypes between healthy human individuals. Some clones are missing from TCRdb's copy, which holds only in-frame ones; the method was immunoSEQ multiplex PCR. The sample has roughly 1,500,000 clones, nearly 99% seen once. Sequenced: naive CD4+ T cells sorted from blood. The subset: CD45RA+ positively selected. Receptors originate from a man aged 25-45 years in good health.

Regarding this clone: The junction and the germline gene differ at one end; a read error may be behind it. The chain links TRBV11-2 to TRBJ2-1; 15 bases match TRBD2. The germline CDR1 and CDR2 sequences are SGHAT and FQNNGV. This CDR3 has 15 amino acids. CDR3 residues: CASSLDWTSGRGVVF. In DNA, the CDR3 is TGTGCCAGCAGCTTAGATTGGACTAGCGGGAGGGGGGTGGTCTTC.

The J gene is TRBJ2-5, the V gene TRBV7-9; 8 nucleotides match TRBD2. With V trimmed by 1 base and J by 5 bases, 3 bases remained unmatched. The germline CDR1 and CDR2 sequences are SEHNR and FQNEAQ (reference sequence). The CDR3 totals 14 residues. The CDR3 sequence: CASSLGGRRETQYF. CDR3 nucleotides: TGTGCCAGCAGCTTAGGCGGGAGGAGGGAGACCCAGTACTTC.

The chain links TRBV10-3 to TRBJ2-7, with D unclear. Per the germline V gene, CDR1 is ENHRY and CDR2 is SYGVKD. CDR3 length: 11 amino acids. Trimming removed 7 bases at V and 3 bases at J, with 7 bases between. CDR3 protein: CAIKDNYEQYF. CDR3 DNA: TGTGCCATCAAGGATAACTACGAGCAGTACTTC.

The rearrangement joins TRBV28 to TRBJ1-1; D is undetermined. Germline V gene data show CDR1 as MDHEN and CDR2 as SYDVKM. Trimming took off 2 bases at V and 5 bases at J, with 12 bases between the two ends. The CDR3 covers 14 residues. CDR3 sequence: CASSLGSFRTEAFF. DNA of the CDR3: TGTGCCAGCAGTTTAGGGTCTTTTAGAACTGAAGCTTTCTTT.

The genes are TRBV18 and TRBJ1-2; no clear D gene. This CDR3 has 15 residues. Looked up from germline, CDR1 is KGHSH and CDR2 is LQKENI. V was trimmed by 3 bases and J by 4 bases, leaving 15 bases between them. The CDR3 sequence: CASSPASRAGYGYTF. The CDR3 DNA reads TGTGCCAGCTCACCCGCCAGTAGGGCCGGCTATGGCTACACCTTC.

The genes are TRBV7-8 and TRBJ1-5; maybe TRBD1 (6 bases). V gave up 6 bases and J gave up 0 bases, with 9 bases separating them. Germline CDR1 and CDR2: SGHVS and FQNEAQ. This CDR3 contains 14 residues. The CDR3 DNA follows: TGTGCCAGCAGTAACAGGGATAGCAATCAGCCCCAGCATTTT. As protein: CASSNRDSNQPQHF.

V usage is TRBV6-1 and J usage is TRBJ2-3, with 12 nucleotides matching TRBD2. CDR3 size: 14 residues. The junction had 0 bases not matched to a gene; V was cut back by 4 bases and J by 4 bases. CDR1 and CDR2 (germline): MNHNS, SASEGT. CDR3 nucleotide sequence: TGTGCCAGCAGTGGACTAGCGGGAGCAGATACGCAGTATTTT. Translated, it gives CASSGLAGADTQYF.

The chain combines TRBV6-6 with TRBJ2-6; D not resolved. The germline V gene encodes CDR1 MNHNY and CDR2 SVGAGI (reference sequence). The CDR3 spans 13 residues. The germline V and J ends were trimmed by 8 bases and 0 bases, with 5 bases remaining between them. CDR3 residues: CASGDSGANVLTF. The CDR3 DNA reads TGTGCCAGCGGAGACTCTGGGGCCAACGTCCTGACTTTC.

The chain is built from TRBV2 and TRBJ1-5, with unresolved D. The germline gives CDR1 SNHLY, CDR2 FYNNEI. The CDR3 length is 16 residues. V lost 3 bases and J lost 1, with 13 bases in between. The CDR3 reads CASSENGPRSNQPQHF. Written as DNA, the CDR3 is TGTGCCAGCAGTGAGAATGGCCCGAGGAGCAATCAGCCCCAGCATTTT.

The chain carries TRBV28 and TRBJ2-1; 16 bases match TRBD2. The junction had 9 bases not matched to a gene; V was cut back by 6 bases and J by 1 base. CDR3 size: 19 residues. The germline V gene encodes CDR1 MDHEN and CDR2 SYDVKM. The CDR3 sequence is CASSPGVGLAGGSYNEQFF. Written as DNA, the CDR3 is TGTGCCAGCAGCCCAGGGGTGGGACTAGCGGGAGGGTCCTACAATGAGCAGTTCTTC.

The chain carries TRBV6-1 and TRBJ1-2; D possibly corresponds to TRBD1 (5 bases). V was trimmed by 8 bases and J by 4 bases, leaving 17 bases between them. This CDR3 spans 14 amino acids. Germline V gives CDR1 MNHNS, CDR2 SASEGT. The CDR3 reads CASLLSDSAYGYTF. CDR3 coding DNA: TGTGCCAGCCTTCTTTCCGACAGCGCCTATGGCTACACCTTC.

This clone is a singleton in its sample. This sequence joins TRBV29-1 and TRBJ2-7; D call uncertain. The CDR3 is 14 residues long. Trimming took off 8 bases at V and 1 base at J, with 18 bases between the two ends. Germline CDR1 and CDR2: SQVTM and ANQGSEA. CDR3 bases: TGCAGCCAGACCCCCAACCTTCCGTCCTACGAGCAGTACTTC. The encoded protein is CSQTPNLPSYEQYF.

The chain couples TRBV29-1 to TRBJ1-3, with D unclear. V was trimmed by 2 bases and J by 5 bases, leaving 13 bases between them. The CDR3 runs 14 residues. Germline values: CDR1 SQVTM, CDR2 ANQGSEA. CDR3 bases: TGCAGCGTTGAACTTCCCGCCCGAAGAAACACCATATATTTT. This encodes CSVELPARRNTIYF.

The chain joins TRBV2 to TRBJ1-2, with D unresolved. The germline gives CDR1 SNHLY, CDR2 FYNNEI. The CDR3 covers 14 residues. The V end lost 8 bases, the J end lost 4 bases, and 17 bases lay between the germline ends. Here the CDR3 DNA reads TGTGCCAGCGGGTCCCGGGCGTTCCCCTATGGCTACACCTTC. Translation gives CASGSRAFPYGYTF.

The chain uses TRBV10-3 and TRBJ2-1; D gene unclear. There are 12 residues in the CDR3. Germline V gene lookup returns CDR1 ENHRY and CDR2 SYGVKD. V was clipped by 1 base and J by 13 bases, with 11 bases between them. CDR3 protein: CAISEFESRQFF. In DNA, the CDR3 is TGTGCCATCAGTGAGTTCGAGAGTCGCCAGTTCTTC.

The table lists this clone with a count of one. This chain joins TRBV5-6 and TRBJ2-5; D might be TRBD2 (6 bases). Trimming pared 3 bases from V and 2 bases from J, leaving 11 bases between. Looked up from germline, CDR1 is SGHDT and CDR2 is YYEEEE. The CDR3 has 14 residues. The CDR3 region has the DNA TGTGCCAGCAGCTCCTGGGACTTGCAAGAGACCCAGTACTTC. The encoded protein is CASSSWDLQETQYF.

This clone was found once. The chain couples TRBV7-8 to TRBJ2-7; no firm D call. The V end lost 5 bases, the J end lost 3 bases, and 17 bases lay between the germline ends. The germline V gene encodes CDR1 SGHVS and CDR2 FQNEAQ. The CDR3 spans 15 residues. The CDR3 nucleotides read TGTGCCAGCAGCCATATAACACGGAAAAACTACGAGCAGTACTTC. This encodes CASSHITRKNYEQYF. Supplemented by reference TRBV7-8 and TRBJ2-7, the full variable domain reads GAGVSQSPRYKVAKRGQDVALRCDPISGHVSLFWYQQALGQGPEFLTYFQNEAQLDKSGLPSDRFFAERPEGSVSTLKIQRTQQEDSAVYLCASSHITRKNYEQYFGPGTRLTVT.

J is TRBJ1-5 and V is TRBV7-2; D may be TRBD1 (5 bases). CDR1 and CDR2 (germline): SGHTA, FQGNSA. CDR3 length: 14 residues. V shed 1 base and J shed 6 bases, with 10 bases lying between them. CDR3 coding DNA: TGTGCCAGCAGCTTAGGGGGGTTAGGTCAGCCCCAGCATTTT. It specifies CASSLGGLGQPQHF. Based on the CDR3 plus reference TRBV7-2 and TRBJ1-5, the full variable domain is GAGVSQSPSNKVTEKGKDVELRCDPISGHTALYWYRQSLGQGLEFLIYFQGNSAPDKSGLPSDRFSAERTGGSVSTLTIQRTQQEDSAVYLCASSLGGLGQPQHFGDGTRLSIL.

The genes are TRBV28 and TRBJ1-1, with no clear D. The CDR3 extends over 14 amino acids. Germline V gene lookup returns CDR1 MDHEN and CDR2 SYDVKM. With 4 bases removed from V and 5 bases from J, the gap between germline ends came to 14 bases. The CDR3 region has the DNA TGTGCCAGCAGTTCCGTCCACCGCCGTACTGAAGCTTTCTTT. Its translation is CASSSVHRRTEAFF.

The gene calls are TRBV27 and TRBJ2-2, with a weak D call TRBD1 (5 bases). The V gene's germline CDR1 is MNHEY and CDR2 SMNVEV (reference sequence). V dropped 6 bases and J dropped 6 bases, with 14 bases sitting between them. This CDR3 has 14 amino acids. The CDR3 DNA is TGTGCCAGCAGAGCAGGGCCTCTATCCGGGGAGCTGTTTTTT. It specifies CASRAGPLSGELFF.

This chain joins TRBV6-5 and TRBJ1-3; no clear D. Germline loops: CDR1 MNHEY, CDR2 SVGAGI. CDR3 length: 15 amino acids. Trimming shortened V by 0 bases and J by 0 bases, and 6 bases separated the two germline ends. The DNA of the CDR3 is TGTGCCAGCAGTTACTCTCGTTTCTCTGGAAACACCATATATTTT. This translates into CASSYSRFSGNTIYF.

Notes on this clone: This sample includes further DNA sequences coding for the same CDR3. The chain carries TRBV20-1 and TRBJ2-1; D gene ambiguous. The V and J ends lost 5 bases and 6 bases respectively, with 5 bases between them. Germline values: CDR1 DFQATT, CDR2 SNEGSKA (reference sequence). The CDR3 covers 10 residues. The CDR3 coding sequence is TGCAGTGCTGCGCGCAATGAGCAGTTCTTC. As protein: CSAARNEQFF.

This clone showed up just once. This chain uses TRBV5-6 with TRBJ1-4; the D gene is possibly TRBD1 (5 bases). V lost 1 base and J lost 8, with 12 bases in between. This CDR3 has 14 residues. Germline V gene sequence: CDR1 SGHDT, CDR2 YYEEEE. The CDR3 bases are TGTGCCAGCAGCTTGAAGTGGAGGGGAGAAAAACTGTTTTTT. It codes for CASSLKWRGEKLFF.

This rearrangement joins TRBV5-1 to TRBJ2-7; possible D gene TRBD2, 7 bases. The V and J ends lost 4 bases and 6 bases respectively, with 11 bases between them. Germline values: CDR1 SGHRS, CDR2 YFSETQ. The CDR3 is 12 residues long. The DNA of the CDR3 is TGCGCCAGCAGCCGCCGGGGGGCCGAGCAGTACTTC. This encodes CASSRRGAEQYF.

The chain couples TRBV7-6 to TRBJ2-7, with 7 positions matching TRBD2. V shed 1 base and J 1 base; nucleotides not matched to a gene: 13. In germline, CDR1 is SGHVS, CDR2 FNYEAQ. CDR3 length: 18 amino acids. In DNA form, the CDR3 reads TGTGCCAGCAGCTTAGGTGGGAGGGCCGGGGGGTTTTCCTACGAGCAGTACTTC. Encoded protein: CASSLGGRAGGFSYEQYF.

The chain links TRBV18 to TRBJ2-7; TRBD2 is a possible D gene (6 bases). Germline V lookup: CDR1 KGHSH, CDR2 LQKENI. This CDR3 has 15 amino acids. V lost 4 bases, J lost 2 bases, and 15 bases lay in between. CDR3 amino acids: CASSRNRREPYEQYF. CDR3 bases: TGTGCCAGCTCACGAAACCGGAGGGAACCCTACGAGCAGTACTTC.